The text below deals with one T cell receptor (beta chain). Per the original data handling: Reference gene primer amplification gave estimated nucleated cell counts. Measured with immunoSEQ multiplex PCR; TCRdb has only the in-frame clones, and not every one. That table supplies the V and J calls and clone size; D and trimming were determined from the DNA. Of approximately 260,000 clones listed, about 88% are singletons. This entry belongs to a study of blood T cell repertoires in COVID-19. Study as a whole: Specimens from acute and convalescent COVID-19 originated in the United States, Italy and Spain. The analysed material was cDNA or gDNA that came from T cells, B-cell-depleted T cells, or PBMCs.

Trimming took 2 bases from V and 3 from J, leaving 7 bases between them. Germline CDR1 is LGHDT and CDR2 is YNNKEL (reference sequence). CDR3 length: 14 residues. The rearrangement links TRBV3-1 (or the pseudogene TRBV3-2) to TRBJ2-2; D gene uncertain. Material: peripheral blood. The TCR was taken from a middle-aged woman who had recovered from COVID-19. The CDR3 bases are TGTGCCAGCAGCCAAATCGTAGACACCGGGGAGCTGTTTTTT. It is translated as CASSQIVDTGELFF.